The 16 T cell receptor beta chains given below trace back to one sample, sequenced in a study of neoadjuvant anti-PD-1 for oral cavity cancer. Method: immunoSEQ multiplex PCR; TCRdb's copy keeps in-frame clones and lacks some. The data hold over 5,500 clones, with more than 65% observed a single time. The sequences come from PBMCs, collected before nivolumab (anti-PD-1) treatment. The receptor source for this set is a person aged 35-79 years with oral cavity squamous cell carcinoma.

The genes are TRBV15 and TRBJ2-1, with 13 bases lining up with TRBD2. V was pared by 5 bases and J by 9 bases, with 7 bases of the junction left unmatched. CDR3 length: 15 amino acids. Germline V lookup: CDR1 LNHNV, CDR2 YYDKDF (reference sequence). As DNA, the CDR3 is TGTGCCACCAGCCTTGAACTAGCGGGGGGGCTTGAGCAGTTCTTC. This translates into CATSLELAGGLEQFF.

This clone occurred once. The gene calls are TRBV5-1 and TRBJ1-1; 11 bases map to TRBD1. The V gene end was trimmed by 5 bases and the J gene end by 4 bases; junction bases not matched to a gene: 7. CDR3 size: 15 residues. Germline loops: CDR1 SGHRS, CDR2 YFSETQ. The CDR3 DNA reads TGCGCCAGCAGTCCCCTGGGACAGGGGGTCACTGAAGCTTTCTTT. This sequence encodes CASSPLGQGVTEAFF.

V is TRBV11-2 and J is TRBJ2-1; 13 bases fit TRBD2. Unmatched junction bases numbered 9, after V lost 4 bases and J lost 3 bases. Looked up from germline, CDR1 is SGHAT and CDR2 is FQNNGV. There are 18 residues in the CDR3. The DNA for the CDR3 is TGTGCCAGCAGCTCGGGACTAGCGGGGCTTGCTAACTACAATGAGCAGTTCTTC. The encoded protein is CASSSGLAGLANYNEQFF.

This chain connects TRBV2 to TRBJ1-2; D gene unclear. Germline CDR1 is SNHLY and CDR2 is FYNNEI. Trimming took 3 bases from V and 5 from J, leaving 7 bases between them. This CDR3 is 12 amino acids long. The CDR3 sequence is CASSDSYYGYTF. The CDR3 DNA reads TGTGCCAGCAGTGACAGCTATTATGGCTACACCTTC.

The chain couples TRBV7-9 to TRBJ2-7, with TRBD1 matching 8 bases. The CDR3 sequence is 13 residues long. Looked up from germline, CDR1 is SEHNR and CDR2 is FQNEAQ (reference sequence). The trim removed 6 bases at V and 4 bases at J, leaving 5 bases unmatched. CDR3 amino acids: CASRGQGVYEQYF. The CDR3 DNA reads TGTGCCAGCAGAGGACAGGGTGTGTACGAGCAGTACTTC.

The chain couples TRBV19 to TRBJ2-7; 9 positions agree with TRBD1. CDR1 and CDR2 from the germline V gene are LNHDA and SQIVND (reference sequence). CDR3 length: 15 residues. Losses at the gene ends were 5 bases for V and 2 bases for J; bases not matched to a gene: 7. DNA of the CDR3: TGTGCCAGTAGTTCTCGCGGACAGGGGACCTACGAGCAGTACTTC. Translated, it gives CASSSRGQGTYEQYF.

This clone has just a few counts. This chain uses TRBV14 with TRBJ2-7, with a tentative D call TRBD2 (5 bases). This CDR3 region has 12 residues. Germline CDR1 reads SGHDN; CDR2 reads FVKESK. V was shortened by 3 bases and J by 3 bases, with 6 bases between the two germline ends. CDR3 amino acids: CASSHEGYEQYF. The CDR3 DNA reads TGTGCCAGCAGCCATGAGGGCTACGAGCAGTACTTC.

The table lists this clone with a count of one. The V call is TRBV19, the J call TRBJ1-1; D might be TRBD1 (6 bases). CDR3 length: 14 residues. Germline assignment: CDR1 LNHDA and CDR2 SQIVND (reference sequence). Deletions cut 3 bases from V and 12 bases from J, with 20 bases between. In nucleotides, the CDR3 is TGTGCCAGTAGTATTGGACAGTCCCATTCGGAAACTTTCTTT. Amino acid sequence: CASSIGQSHSETFF.

The gene calls are TRBV7-9 and TRBJ1-1, with a weak D call TRBD1 (6 bases). With 2 bases removed from V and 0 bases from J, the gap between germline ends came to 10 bases. The V gene's germline CDR1 is SEHNR and CDR2 FQNEAQ (reference sequence). The CDR3 length is 15 residues. DNA for the CDR3: TGTGCCAGCAGCTTATCGAGGGGGGTGAACACTGAAGCTTTCTTT. This encodes CASSLSRGVNTEAFF.

This chain joins TRBV5-1 and TRBJ1-6; TRBD1 aligns across 7 bases. The V and J ends lost 3 bases and 0 bases, in that order; junction bases with no gene match: 3. Germline CDR1 SGHRS, CDR2 YFSETQ. There are 16 residues in the CDR3. Written as DNA, the CDR3 is TGCGCCAGCAGCTGGGGACAGAGCTCCTATAATTCACCCCTCCACTTT. Translated, it gives CASSWGQSSYNSPLHF.

This chain joins TRBV5-5 and TRBJ2-1; tentative D call: TRBD2 (6 bases). The CDR3 runs 17 residues. Trimming took 5 bases from V and 1 from J, leaving 19 bases between them. Germline CDR1 and CDR2: SGHKS and YYEKEE (reference sequence). Here the CDR3 reads CASSPREAEISYNEQFF. DNA of the CDR3: TGTGCCAGCAGTCCCAGGGAGGCCGAAATTTCCTACAATGAGCAGTTCTTC.

The V gene is TRBV12-5, the J gene TRBJ2-7, with D possibly being TRBD1 (7 bases). The CDR3 runs to 16 residues. The V and J ends lost 2 bases and 1 base respectively, with 15 bases between them. CDR1 is LGHNT, CDR2 FRNRAP, per germline. DNA for the CDR3: TGTGCTAGTGGTTTGCCCCGCGGGACAGCATCCTACGAGCAGTACTTC. Translation: CASGLPRGTASYEQYF.

The chain has TRBV7-2 and TRBJ2-3; a weak D match, TRBD1 (6 bases). This CDR3 is built from 14 residues. Trimming stripped 5 bases from V and 2 bases from J, with 11 bases between. Germline V gene data show CDR1 as SGHTA and CDR2 as FQGNSA. The CDR3 DNA reads as TGTGCCAGCAGCGCAGGGGAAGTCACAGATACGCAGTATTTT. It is translated as CASSAGEVTDTQYF.

This chain connects TRBV7-9 to TRBJ1-2; the D is unclear. The CDR3 loop spans 15 amino acids. The V end lost 0 bases, the J end lost 4 bases, and 12 bases lay between the germline ends. From germline, CDR1 is SEHNR and CDR2 FQNEAQ (reference sequence). The CDR3 loop is CASSLAFSSPYGYTF. The CDR3 bases are TGTGCCAGCAGCTTAGCGTTTTCCAGCCCCTATGGCTACACCTTC.

The genes are TRBV7-2 and TRBJ2-2, with D uncertain. V was cut by 3 bases and J by 5 bases, with 4 bases left in between. CDR3 length equals 12 residues. CDR1 and CDR2 (germline): SGHTA, FQGNSA. In nucleotides, the CDR3 is TGTGCCAGCAGCTTCTTTACCGGGGAGCTGTTTTTT. Its translation is CASSFFTGELFF.

The chain has TRBV6-5 and TRBJ1-1; D is unresolved. CDR3 length: 11 residues. V lost 7 bases to trimming and J lost 10 bases, with 13 bases between them. Germline V gene sequence: CDR1 MNHEY, CDR2 SVGAGI. CDR3 loop: CASTGAVGAFF. The CDR3 nucleotides are TGTGCCAGCACTGGTGCTGTAGGAGCTTTCTTT.